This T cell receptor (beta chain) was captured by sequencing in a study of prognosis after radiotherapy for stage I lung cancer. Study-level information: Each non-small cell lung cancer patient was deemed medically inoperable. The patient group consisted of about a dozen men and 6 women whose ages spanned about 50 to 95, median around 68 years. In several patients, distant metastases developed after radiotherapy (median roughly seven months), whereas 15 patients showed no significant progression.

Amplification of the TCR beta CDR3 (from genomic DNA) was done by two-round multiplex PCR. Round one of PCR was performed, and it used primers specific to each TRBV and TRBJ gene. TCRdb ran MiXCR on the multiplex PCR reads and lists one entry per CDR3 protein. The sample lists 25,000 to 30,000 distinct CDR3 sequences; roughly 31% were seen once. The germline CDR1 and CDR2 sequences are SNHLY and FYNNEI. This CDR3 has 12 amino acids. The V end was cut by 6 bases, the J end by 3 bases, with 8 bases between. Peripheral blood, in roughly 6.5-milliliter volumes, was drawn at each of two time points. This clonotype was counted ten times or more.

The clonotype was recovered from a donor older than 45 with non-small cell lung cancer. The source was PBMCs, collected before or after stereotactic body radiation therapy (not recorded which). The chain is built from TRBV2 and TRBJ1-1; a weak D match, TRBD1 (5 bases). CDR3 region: CASRQGHTEAFF. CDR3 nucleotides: TGTGCCAGCAGGCAGGGCCACACTGAAGCTTTCTTT.